The 15 T cell receptor beta chains given below trace back to one sample, sequenced in a study of cytomegalovirus exposure and HLA in healthy donors. Primers for the PCR totalled 60 Vbeta and 13 Jbeta. Data came from immunoSEQ multiplex PCR; TCRdb stores just in-frame clones and leaves some out. The sample yields 120,000 or so clones, around three quarters seen once. Sample: PBMCs. The source is a female donor in good health and CMV-seronegative.

The chain has TRBV7-9 and TRBJ1-1; TRBD1 agrees at 8 bases. V shed 6 bases, J shed 0 bases, and the junction held 9 bases outside the gene matches. CDR3 length: 16 amino acids. Looked up from germline, CDR1 is SEHNR and CDR2 is FQNEAQ (reference sequence). CDR3 DNA sequence: TGTGCCAGCAGTTGGGGACAGGTGACATTGAACACTGAAGCTTTCTTT. It codes for CASSWGQVTLNTEAFF.

The chain joins TRBV7-9 to TRBJ1-5, with a weak D call TRBD1 (5 bases). Germline V CDR1 and CDR2: SEHNR, FQNEAQ (reference sequence). With 1 base removed from V and 0 bases from J, the gap between germline ends came to 16 bases. The CDR3 is 18 amino acids. The chain's CDR3 is CASSLGFAGLDSNQPQHF. The CDR3 DNA follows: TGTGCCAGCAGCTTAGGGTTTGCGGGACTTGATAGCAATCAGCCCCAGCATTTT.

This clone was observed a handful of times. This chain uses TRBV2 with TRBJ2-7; 10 nucleotides line up with TRBD2. The V gene end was trimmed by 1 base and the J gene end by 5 bases; junction bases not matched to a gene: 8. The germline V gene has CDR1 SNHLY and CDR2 FYNNEI. The CDR3 spans 16 residues. CDR3 bases: TGTGCCAGCAGTGAAGACCGGGGACTAGCGATCCACGAGCAGTACTTC. This translates into CASSEDRGLAIHEQYF.

Only a few counts were recorded for this clone. This chain joins TRBV5-1 and TRBJ2-7, with 9 bases fitting TRBD2. CDR1 is SGHRS and CDR2 is YFSETQ in the germline V gene. There are 15 residues in the CDR3. J gave up 5 bases and V 5 bases, and 11 bases lay outside the gene matches. The CDR3 loop reads CASRRGGASGDEQYF. The CDR3 DNA reads as TGCGCCAGCAGGCGGGGGGGGGCTAGCGGGGACGAGCAGTACTTC.

This clone was recorded only once. The CDR3 spells CASGRGLGYGYTF. The CDR3 region has the DNA TGTGCTAGTGGGAGGGGGCTGGGTTATGGCTACACCTTC. The J gene is TRBJ1-2, the V gene TRBV12-5; 7 nucleotides agree with TRBD1. The CDR3 has 13 amino acids. The V segment lost 6 bases and the J segment 5 bases; nucleotides outside the gene matches: 6. Germline CDR1 reads LGHNT; CDR2 reads FRNRAP. Together with reference TRBV12-5 and TRBJ1-2, the CDR3 gives the full variable domain: DARVTQTPRHKVTEMGQEVTMRCQPILGHNTVFWYRQTMMQGLELLAYFRNRAPLDDSGMPKDRFSAEMPDATLATLKIQPSEPRDSAVYFCASGRGLGYGYTFGSGTRLTVV.

The chain joins TRBV28 to TRBJ2-3; 14 nucleotides agree with TRBD2. Losses at the gene ends were 1 base for V and 6 bases for J; bases not matched to a gene: 6. The length of the CDR3 is 17 residues. Germline CDR1 reads MDHEN; CDR2 reads SYDVKM. CDR3 bases: TGTGCCAGCAGTTTATTAGGACTAGCGGGGGGTGCGGATACGCAGTATTTT. It codes for CASSLLGLAGGADTQYF. The entire variable domain, with the rest obtained from reference TRBV28 and TRBJ2-3, is as follows: DVKVTQSSRYLVKRTGEKVFLECVQDMDHENMFWYRQDPGLGLRLIYFSYDVKMKEKGDIPEGYSVSREKKERFSLILESASTNQTSMYLCASSLLGLAGGADTQYFGPGTRLTVL.

The chain combines TRBV5-1 with TRBJ2-7; 10 nucleotides line up with TRBD1. Germline V gives CDR1 SGHRS, CDR2 YFSETQ. With V trimmed by 2 bases and J by 2 bases, 7 bases remained unmatched. CDR3 length: 16 residues. CDR3: CASSFKTGGTPYEQYF. Written as DNA, the CDR3 is TGCGCCAGCAGCTTTAAGACAGGGGGCACCCCCTACGAGCAGTACTTC. The full variable domain, completed using reference TRBV5-1 and TRBJ2-7, is KAGVTQTPRYLIKTRGQQVTLSCSPISGHRSVSWYQQTPGQGLQFLFEYFSETQRNKGNFPGRFSGRQFSNSRSEMNVSTLELGDSALYLCASSFKTGGTPYEQYFGPGTRLTVT.

This clone was seen a handful of times. The chain uses TRBV4-1 and TRBJ2-3; no clear D. V lost 0 bases and J 2 bases, leaving 9 bases between the germline ends. The CDR3 is 15 residues long. From germline, CDR1 is MGHRA and CDR2 YSYEKL. CDR3: CASSQDWATTDTQYF. The CDR3 DNA reads TGCGCCAGCAGCCAAGATTGGGCCACCACAGATACGCAGTATTTT.

The J gene is TRBJ1-1, the V gene TRBV19, with D tentatively TRBD1 (5 bases). Germline lookup yields CDR1 LNHDA and CDR2 SQIVND (reference sequence). Trimming cost V 7 bases and J 3 bases, with 15 bases left between them. This CDR3 region has 14 residues. The CDR3 is CASIQTETHTEAFF. CDR3 in DNA: TGTGCCAGTATACAGACAGAGACCCACACTGAAGCTTTCTTT.

V is TRBV2 and J is TRBJ1-3, with D possibly TRBD1 on 6 matching bases. Trimming took 8 bases from V and 1 from J, leaving 21 bases between them. Looked up from germline, CDR1 is SNHLY and CDR2 is FYNNEI. The CDR3 runs to 17 residues. This chain's CDR3 is CASYSTGRDTSGNTIYF. The CDR3 coding sequence is TGTGCCAGCTATAGTACCGGCCGGGACACGTCTGGAAACACCATATATTTT.

The CDR3 region has the DNA TGTGCCAGCAGTTTAAGTGGACTAGCGAACACCGGGGAGCTGTTTTTT. Translated, it gives CASSLSGLANTGELFF. The chain has TRBV28 and TRBJ2-2, with 7 bases identical to TRBD2. This CDR3 has 16 residues. Losses at the gene ends were 2 bases for V and 0 bases for J; bases not matched to a gene: 3. Germline-derived CDR1 and CDR2 are MDHEN and SYDVKM.

The chain carries TRBV19 and TRBJ2-7; no firm D call. Germline lookup yields CDR1 LNHDA and CDR2 SQIVND (reference sequence). V lost 2 bases and J lost 1, with 9 bases in between. This CDR3 has 14 residues. CDR3 DNA sequence: TGTGCCAGTAGTATAAACAGTGGGTCCTACGAGCAGTACTTC. As protein: CASSINSGSYEQYF.

The chain has TRBV10-2 and TRBJ1-1; D is undetermined. The CDR3 length is 13 residues. Trimming left V 6 bases short and J 1 base short, with 9 bases between. Germline V lookup: CDR1 WSHSY, CDR2 SAAADI. CDR3 protein: CASSPGWNTEAFF. CDR3 DNA sequence: TGCGCCAGCAGCCCCGGGTGGAACACTGAAGCTTTCTTT.

The V call is TRBV30, the J call TRBJ1-4; TRBD1 might be the D (5 bases). Trimming pared 2 bases from V and 0 bases from J, leaving 10 bases between. This CDR3 contains 15 residues. Germline V gene lookup returns CDR1 GTSNPN and CDR2 SVGIG (reference sequence). The CDR3 bases are TGTGCCTGGAGTCAGGGAGGGTCAACTAATGAAAAACTGTTTTTT. This translates into CAWSQGGSTNEKLFF. The variable domain in full, with the rest retrieved from reference TRBV30 and TRBJ1-4, is SQTIHQWPATLVQPVGSPLSLECTVEGTSNPNLYWYRQAAGRGLQLLFYSVGIGQISSEVPQNLSASRPQDRQFILSSKKLLLSDSGFYLCAWSQGGSTNEKLFFGSGTQLSVL.

This clone was detected a few times. V gene TRBV5-1 combines with J gene TRBJ1-1; the D gene is possibly TRBD1 (5 bases). Deletions cut 4 bases from V and 0 bases from J, with 16 bases between. This CDR3 is built from 16 residues. Germline-derived CDR1 and CDR2 are SGHRS and YFSETQ. CDR3 loop: CASSDGGGSMNTEAFF. CDR3 nucleotide sequence: TGCGCCAGCAGCGACGGGGGAGGATCAATGAACACTGAAGCTTTCTTT. Filled out from reference TRBV5-1 and TRBJ1-1, the complete variable domain reads KAGVTQTPRYLIKTRGQQVTLSCSPISGHRSVSWYQQTPGQGLQFLFEYFSETQRNKGNFPGRFSGRQFSNSRSEMNVSTLELGDSALYLCASSDGGGSMNTEAFFGQGTRLTVV.